This TCR beta chain comes out of a study of Graves' ophthalmopathy and Graves' hyperthyroidism. V was clipped by 3 bases and J by 3 bases; unmatched bases: 5. Germline V CDR1 and CDR2: MNHEY, SMNVEV (reference sequence). CDR3 length: 14 residues. From RNA, the CDR3 regions of TCR beta chains were amplified and sequenced. In the first round, RT-PCR was carried out with HTBI primers, and a multiplex PCR formed the second round. TCRdb independently ran MiXCR on the multiplex PCR reads; one entry per CDR3 protein. The repertoire includes approximately 500,000 distinct CDR3 sequences, under 15% of them detected once, and approximately 9.8% sits in the top ten. Sampling under 12 ml of fresh peripheral blood provided the PBMCs. In this sample, this clonotype turned up once.

What was sequenced was blood. The genes are TRBV27 and TRBJ2-7; 7 bases are shared with TRBD1. This clonotype was sampled from a woman in her twenties or thirties with Graves' ophthalmopathy. The CDR3 loop is CASSLGDSIYEQYF. The CDR3 bases are TGTGCCAGCAGTTTGGGGGACAGTATCTACGAGCAGTACTTC.